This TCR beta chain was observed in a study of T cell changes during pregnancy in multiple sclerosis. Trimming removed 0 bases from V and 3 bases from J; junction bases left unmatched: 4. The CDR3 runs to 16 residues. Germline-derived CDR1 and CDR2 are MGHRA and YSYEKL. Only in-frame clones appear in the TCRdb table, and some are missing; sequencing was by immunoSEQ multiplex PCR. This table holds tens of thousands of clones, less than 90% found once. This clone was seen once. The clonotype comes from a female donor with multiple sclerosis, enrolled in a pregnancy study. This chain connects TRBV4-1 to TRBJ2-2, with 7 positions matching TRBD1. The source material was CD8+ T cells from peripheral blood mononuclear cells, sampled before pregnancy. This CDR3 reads CASSQDDREDTGELFF. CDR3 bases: TGCGCCAGCAGCCAAGATGACAGGGAAGACACCGGGGAGCTGTTTTTT.